This T cell receptor (beta chain) is drawn from a study of monozygotic twins with inflammatory bowel disease. Study conclusions and caveats: The data gave no support to a single strong IBD-associated signal or clonotype.

The template switching step added UMIs that contained a 6-nucleotide sample barcode. TCRdb reprocessed the 5' RACE reads, with one entry per CDR3 protein and no DNA. This sample's table reports some 160,000 distinct CDR3 sequences. There are 18 residues in the CDR3. The V gene's germline CDR1 is SGHRS and CDR2 YFSETQ. On this clonotype: Its antigen is currently unknown.

The sequenced sample consisted of blood. The sequence came from a human donor with ulcerative colitis or Crohn's disease, or a healthy co-twin of an affected twin (not recorded which). The chain joins TRBV5-1 to TRBJ2-7; TCRdb returns TRBD2, unconfirmable since there is no DNA. The CDR3 protein is CASSSAGLAGGGTYEQYF.